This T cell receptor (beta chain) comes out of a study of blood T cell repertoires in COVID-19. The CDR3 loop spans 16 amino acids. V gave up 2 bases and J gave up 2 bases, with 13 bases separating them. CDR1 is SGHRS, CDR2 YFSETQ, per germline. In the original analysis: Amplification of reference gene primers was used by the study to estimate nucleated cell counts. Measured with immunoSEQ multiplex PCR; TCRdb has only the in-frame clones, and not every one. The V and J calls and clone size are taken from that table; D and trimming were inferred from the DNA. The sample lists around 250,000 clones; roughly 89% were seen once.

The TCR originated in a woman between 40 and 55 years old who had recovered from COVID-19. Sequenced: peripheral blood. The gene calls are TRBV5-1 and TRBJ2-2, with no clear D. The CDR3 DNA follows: TGCGCCAGCAGCTTCGCCCCGCCAGTAAACACCGGGGAGCTGTTTTTT. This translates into CASSFAPPVNTGELFF.